Here is one T cell receptor beta chain with its context. This clone has just one count. What antigen it recognizes has not been identified. No quality values exist for individual bases; no much larger clone is one base distant. This sample was included in a study of blood T cell repertoires in COVID-19 (dated by TCRdb to 2018 to 2020). Study-wide context: Collaborator samples came from the United States, Italy and Spain and covered acute and convalescent phases of COVID-19. The material from the prospective study consisted of cDNA or gDNA derived from T cells, B-cell-depleted T cells, or PBMCs. Where available, HLA class I and class II types were obtained from metadata supplied by the sample provider rather than from assay-based typing. Subjects who had been exposed to COVID-19, were actively infected with it, or had recovered from it provided the deeply sampled blood TCRbeta repertoires that made up the dataset. The repertoires were made available in a free public database intended to serve as a resource for research on the immune response to SARS-CoV-2. The samples were drawn from two sources: the first 160 participants of the ongoing ImmuneRACE study, and 950 to 1,500 subjects contributed by 6 global collaborators. The sample metadata nearly always contained a de-identified subject ID, COVID-19 status, age in years and sex. What the research found in general, with its limitations: The quantity of clinical and demographic metadata differed by source and by participant and was supplied without curation.

In Seattle, one collaborating source enrolled patients while the infection was active and tracked those patients longitudinally over the course of disease. Whole blood was collected in K2EDTA tubes by collaborating institutions according to the institutions' own protocols. For TCRbeta analysis, collaborator samples were shipped as frozen whole blood, as isolated PBMCs, or as DNA extracted from either sample type. V is cut by 4 bases and J by 4 bases, and the space between the germline ends is 8 bases. Measured from the cysteine to the phenylalanine, the CDR3 is 12 residues long. Solely the CDR3 DNA is kept, with 36 bases framed from the first base. CDR1 and CDR2 are drawn from the germline V gene (reference sequence): SGHNT, YYREEE. TCRbeta CDR3 regions were amplified from genomic DNA by means of the immunoSEQ Assay, a bias-controlled multiplex PCR. On the study's bioinformatics: Within the assay, amplification of reference gene primers was used to estimate how many nucleated cells each sample contained. To quantify the absolute abundance of each unique TCRbeta CDR3 rearrangement, sequence reads were collapsed and filtered. For each sample, productive Simpson clonality was calculated as the square root of Simpson's diversity index over productive rearrangements. TCRdb retrieved this table from immuneACCESS and kept in-frame rearrangements only. Not all clones are present; in checked studies, unresolved V genes account for under half, and no reason is known for the remainder. The V and J calls and the clone size are those of that table, but D and trimming were determined from the DNA. This sample lists 150,000 to 200,000 clones; roughly 88% were detected once. Around 7% of the sample lies in the top ten.

The TCR comes from a woman between 40 and 50 years old with COVID-19, enrolled during active disease. Sequences were obtained from peripheral blood. This chain joins TRBV5-4 to TRBJ1-1; the D gene cannot be named for sure. The DNA is as follows: TGTGCCAGCAGCCGTACGAGCACTGAAGCTTTCTTT. Protein translation: CASSRTSTEAFF.